A selection of T cell receptor beta chains follows, all from one sample in a study of cytomegalovirus exposure and HLA in healthy donors. The assay was immunoSEQ multiplex PCR, and TCRdb's table has in-frame clones only and misses some. The profile shows over 150,000 clones, about 81% of them singletons. Sequenced material: PBMCs. These receptors came from a girl aged 2 to 9 in good health and CMV-seropositive. Each CDR3 is given with its conserved first and last residue. A D gene is named only where the DNA matches it firmly. Clone size is shown for a subset of rows, as once, few, many or a class of expanded clone.

clone_size	d_call	v_call	j_call	cdr3_nt	cdr3_aa
-	TRBD1	TRBV5-8	TRBJ2-3	TGTGCCAGCAGCTCGGGGACAGGGGCCGCGCCTGTGGGTAGCACAGATACGCAGTATTTT	CASSSGTGAAPVGSTDTQYF
-	-	TRBV28	TRBJ2-3	TGTGCCAGCAGTTTTAGGCAGGGAATTGTAACAGATACGCAGTATTTT	CASSFRQGIVTDTQYF
-	TRBD1	TRBV6-6	TRBJ1-2	TGTGCCAGCAGTCCAAAAAGGACAGGGTATGGCTACACCTTC	CASSPKRTGYGYTF
-	-	TRBV30	TRBJ2-1	TGTGCCTGGAGCCCCACCCTTGGGGACTGGGAGAGGGATGAGCAGTTCTTC	CAWSPTLGDWERDEQFF
-	TRBD2	TRBV29-1	TRBJ2-1	TGCAGCGTTGGATTCCCGGATGGGACTATCAATGAGCAGTTCTTC	CSVGFPDGTINEQFF
-	TRBD1	TRBV20-1	TRBJ1-2	TGCAGTTACAGGGGTATCTATGGCTACACCTTC	CSYRGIYGYTF
-	-	TRBV21-1	TRBJ2-1	TGTGCCAGCAGCAAATGGGGCGGGAGGAGGTACAATGAGCAGTTCTTC	CASSKWGGRRYNEQFF
-	-	TRBV5-1	TRBJ2-1	TGCGCCAGCAGCCGTACTAACACACTTAGCAATGAGCAGTTCTTC	CASSRTNTLSNEQFF
-	-	TRBV30	TRBJ2-3	TGTGCCTGGAGTACGAGACTAGGGACAGATACGCAGTATTTT	CAWSTRLGTDTQYF
once	TRBD1	TRBV30	TRBJ1-4	TGTGCCTTGACCGGGACAGGGCATGAAAAACTGTTTTTT	CALTGTGHEKLFF
-	TRBD2	TRBV30	TRBJ2-3	TGTGCCTGGAGTGTACCCCGGACTAGCGGACCTTATACGCAGTATTTT	CAWSVPRTSGPYTQYF
-	TRBD2	TRBV4-2	TRBJ2-7	TGTGCCAGCAGCCAATTCCCGGCTAGCGGGGTGTACGAGCAGTACTTC	CASSQFPASGVYEQYF
once	TRBD1	TRBV27	TRBJ1-2	TGTGCCAGCAGTTTAGGACAGGGAGATGGCTACACCTTC	CASSLGQGDGYTF
-	TRBD1	TRBV5-1	TRBJ1-1	TGCGCCAGCAGCTATGGACAGGGAGGGAACACTGAAGCTTTCTTT	CASSYGQGGNTEAFF
-	-	TRBV27	TRBJ1-4	TGTGCCAGCAGTTCTACCCAGGGGAATGAAAAACTGTTTTTT	CASSSTQGNEKLFF
few	-	TRBV29-1	TRBJ1-4	TGCAGCGTTGAAGCCGGTGAAAAACTGTTTTTT	CSVEAGEKLFF
once	-	TRBV18	TRBJ2-5	TGTGCCAGCTCACCACCTTCACGCCCTCGGGGGACTCAGTACTTC	CASSPPSRPRGTQYF
-	TRBD2	TRBV7-8	TRBJ2-1	TGTGCCAGCAGGCAGCCGGGACTAGGATGGGTTGAGCAGTTCTTC	CASRQPGLGWVEQFF
-	-	TRBV7-9	TRBJ1-3	TGTGCCAGCAGCCACAGCTCTGGAAACACCATATATTTT	CASSHSSGNTIYF
-	TRBD2	TRBV2	TRBJ2-6	TGTGCCAGCCGCGGGGGGCCCGCTGTTTCTGGGGCCAACGTCCTGACTTTC	CASRGGPAVSGANVLTF
-	-	TRBV6-6	TRBJ2-7	TGTGCCAGCAGTTACCTATCGACAGACACCTACGAGCAGTACTTC	CASSYLSTDTYEQYF
once	TRBD1	TRBV28	TRBJ2-1	TGTGCCAGCAGCCGACCAACCACAACAGGGGGGCAGTTCTTC	CASSRPTTTGGQFF
few	-	TRBV5-6	TRBJ1-1	TGTGCCAGCAGCTTGGTGCGGGGGCGGACTGAAGCTTTCTTT	CASSLVRGRTEAFF
-	TRBD1	TRBV6-9	TRBJ1-5	TGTGCCAGCAAGAACGGACAGGGTGTAGAGCCCCAGCATTTT	CASKNGQGVEPQHF
-	TRBD2	TRBV7-8	TRBJ2-2	TGTGCCAGCAGCTTCGGACTAGCTATCCTCCGGGAGCTGTTTTTT	CASSFGLAILRELFF
-	-	TRBV7-2	TRBJ1-3	TGTGCCAGCAGCTTAGCGGGGGCAAACACCATATATTTT	CASSLAGANTIYF
-	TRBD2	TRBV5-1	TRBJ2-7	TGCGCCAGCAGCTTGTTTGCGGGGGTTTCCTACGAGCAGTACTTC	CASSLFAGVSYEQYF
-	TRBD2	TRBV29-1	TRBJ2-2	TGCAGCGTTCTACTAGCGGGAGGCCACACCGGGGAGCTGTTTTTT	CSVLLAGGHTGELFF
-	TRBD2	TRBV5-3	TRBJ2-1	TGTGCCAGAAGCAGGCGACTAGCGCGGAGCTCCTACAATGAGCAGTTCTTC	CARSRRLARSSYNEQFF
-	TRBD1	TRBV2	TRBJ1-6	TGTGCCAGCACTACAGGGGATAATTCACCCCTCCACTTT	CASTTGDNSPLHF
-	TRBD1	TRBV5-4	TRBJ2-5	TGTGCCAGCAGCCGCGGGACAGGGCGAGAGACCCAGTACTTC	CASSRGTGRETQYF
-	-	TRBV10-3	TRBJ1-2	TGTGCCATCACAGGGATCGGTTTCTATGGCTACACCTTC	CAITGIGFYGYTF
once	TRBD2	TRBV2	TRBJ2-5	TGTGCCAGTGGACTAGCGGAAGAGACCCAGTACTTC	CASGLAEETQYF
-	TRBD1	TRBV6-5	TRBJ2-1	TGTGCCAGCAGTCGGACAGGGGGGATCAATGAGCAGTTCTTC	CASSRTGGINEQFF
-	TRBD2	TRBV10-2	TRBJ2-7	TGCGCCAGCAGTGAGAGGCTAGCGGGACTGAGCTCCTACGAGCAGTACTTC	CASSERLAGLSSYEQYF
-	TRBD1	TRBV29-1	TRBJ1-2	TGCAGCGTTGACGCCTTCTTGAGGGGGCTCCCCTATGGCTACACCTTC	CSVDAFLRGLPYGYTF
few	TRBD1	TRBV5-1	TRBJ1-3	TGCGCCAGCAGCTTAGGGGGCGCCGAAAACACCATATATTTT	CASSLGGAENTIYF
-	-	TRBV5-1	TRBJ1-1	TGCGCCAGCAGCAACACTCCTCCGGGACAGAACACTGAAGCTTTCTTT	CASSNTPPGQNTEAFF
once	TRBD2	TRBV7-3	TRBJ2-7	TGTGCCAGCAGCCGGGAAGGGACTAGCGGGAGTTACGAGCAGTACTTC	CASSREGTSGSYEQYF
-	-	TRBV2	TRBJ2-5	TGTGCCAGCAGTGGGCATAGCGGAGAGACCCAGTACTTC	CASSGHSGETQYF